One and the same sample provided the 25 T cell receptor beta chains below, sequenced in a study of T cells after posttransplantation cyclophosphamide. Data came from immunoSEQ multiplex PCR; TCRdb stores just in-frame clones and leaves some out. The sample contains about 16,000 clones, 92% of which appear only once. A marrow graft followed busulfan-fludarabine conditioning, with cyclophosphamide on days +3 and +4. This material consisted of CD4+ T cells sorted from blood, taken after allogeneic stem cell transplant with posttransplant cyclophosphamide. These receptors were obtained from a male patient over 55 who received an allogeneic stem cell transplant from a related donor and was CMV-positive. Part of the T cell pool may stem from the graft donor.

The DNA of the CDR3 is TGTGCCAGCAGTTACCAGGACAGGGGGCGCGGGGGCTACACCTTC. Translated, it gives CASSYQDRGRGGYTF. The V and J genes are TRBV6-6 and TRBJ1-2; 11 bases fit TRBD1. Trimming at V came to 2 bases and at J to 8 bases, leaving 7 bases not matched to a gene. This CDR3 comprises 15 residues. From germline, CDR1 is MNHNY and CDR2 SVGAGI (reference sequence).

This chain joins TRBV30 and TRBJ1-5, with 7 bases that match TRBD1. Germline CDR1 and CDR2: GTSNPN and SVGIG (reference sequence). V was clipped by 3 bases and J by 3 bases; unmatched bases: 5. The CDR3 covers 14 residues. Written as DNA, the CDR3 is TGTGCCTGGAGGCCGACAGGGAACAATCAGCCCCAGCATTTT. It is translated as CAWRPTGNNQPQHF.

The V call is TRBV5-1, the J call TRBJ2-2; D may be TRBD2 (5 bases). The germline V gene encodes CDR1 SGHRS and CDR2 YFSETQ. V lost 0 bases and J 6 bases, leaving 9 bases between the germline ends. The CDR3 runs to 14 residues. The DNA for the CDR3 is TGCGCCAGCAGCTTGGCCAGCGGCGCCGGGGAGCTGTTTTTT. Its translation is CASSLASGAGELFF. Complete variable domain (other parts from reference TRBV5-1 and TRBJ2-2): KAGVTQTPRYLIKTRGQQVTLSCSPISGHRSVSWYQQTPGQGLQFLFEYFSETQRNKGNFPGRFSGRQFSNSRSEMNVSTLELGDSALYLCASSLASGAGELFFGEGSRLTVL.

The chain couples TRBV5-1 to TRBJ1-5, with 8 nucleotides matching TRBD1. V lost 4 bases to trimming and J lost 2 bases; unmatched junction nucleotides: 2. Germline lookup yields CDR1 SGHRS and CDR2 YFSETQ. The CDR3 has 14 amino acids. The CDR3 DNA reads as TGCGCCAGCAGCCCGGGACAGGGCAATCAGCCCCAGCATTTT. It codes for CASSPGQGNQPQHF.

V and J are TRBV2 and TRBJ1-5; D call uncertain. CDR3 length: 13 amino acids. CDR1 and CDR2 from the germline V gene are SNHLY and FYNNEI. The V and J ends lost 0 bases and 15 bases respectively, with 15 bases between them. DNA for the CDR3: TGTGCCAGCAGTGAAGCGCCGGAGGATTTTCGGCATTTT. Protein product: CASSEAPEDFRHF.

The gene calls are TRBV30 and TRBJ1-4; TRBD1 matches 7 bases. The CDR3 is made up of 13 amino acids. CDR1 GTSNPN and CDR2 SVGIG come from the germline V gene (reference sequence). Trimming removed 3 bases from V and 5 bases from J; junction bases left unmatched: 3. The CDR3 sequence is CAWRHRGNEKLFF. The DNA of the CDR3 is TGTGCCTGGAGGCACAGGGGCAATGAAAAACTGTTTTTT.

The rearrangement uses TRBV29-1 and TRBJ2-5, with TRBD1 matching over 9 bases. With V trimmed by 6 bases and J by 5 bases, 10 bases remained unmatched. The germline V gene has CDR1 SQVTM and CDR2 ANQGSEA. This CDR3 is 14 amino acids long. The CDR3 DNA sequence: TGCAGCGTAGACGGACAGGGGAGGGGGGAGACCCAGTACTTC. Amino acid sequence: CSVDGQGRGETQYF.

This chain links TRBV7-9 with TRBJ2-1; 9 bases fit TRBD1. V was clipped by 0 bases and J by 8 bases; unmatched bases: 5. The CDR3 totals 15 residues. From germline, CDR1 is SEHNR and CDR2 FQNEAQ (reference sequence). CDR3 sequence reads: CASSLAGQGIDEQFF. DNA for the CDR3: TGTGCCAGCAGCTTAGCGGGACAGGGTATCGATGAGCAGTTCTTC.

The chain is built from TRBV5-1 and TRBJ1-1; TRBD1 agrees at 8 bases. This CDR3 comprises 13 residues. CDR1 and CDR2 from the germline V gene are SGHRS and YFSETQ. The V and J ends lost 4 bases and 5 bases, in that order; junction bases with no gene match: 4. CDR3 nucleotide sequence: TGCGCCAGCAGCCCAGGGGGCCGGACTGAAGCTTTCTTT. Translated: CASSPGGRTEAFF.

V usage is TRBV14 and J usage is TRBJ1-2; 8 bases map to TRBD1. In germline, CDR1 is SGHDN, CDR2 FVKESK. The CDR3 is 13 residues long. V was clipped by 6 bases and J by 4 bases; unmatched bases: 4. Here the CDR3 DNA reads TGTGCCAGCAGTGACAGGGGCTCCTATGGCTACACCTTC. Protein sequence: CASSDRGSYGYTF.

V usage is TRBV10-3 and J usage is TRBJ1-5; 8 bases map to TRBD1. Germline trimming cut 6 bases from V and 3 bases from J; bases unmatched to any gene: 10. This CDR3 comprises 16 residues. Germline V gene lookup returns CDR1 ENHRY and CDR2 SYGVKD. The chain's CDR3 is CAISGTGTGVNQPQHF. The CDR3 DNA is TGTGCCATCAGCGGAACCGGGACAGGAGTCAATCAGCCCCAGCATTTT.

The chain is built from TRBV18 and TRBJ1-2; TRBD1 matches at 7 bases. J gave up 4 bases and V 3 bases, and 11 bases lay outside the gene matches. The CDR3 sequence is 16 residues long. Germline values: CDR1 KGHSH, CDR2 LQKENI. The CDR3 region has the DNA TGTGCCAGCTCACCCTCTCAGGAGGGGGCGCGCTATGGCTACACCTTC. Amino acids: CASSPSQEGARYGYTF.

J is TRBJ1-4 and V is TRBV30, with TRBD1 matching 9 bases. The CDR3 consists of 15 residues. The V and J ends lost 3 bases and 8 bases, in that order; junction bases with no gene match: 10. Per the germline V gene, CDR1 is GTSNPN and CDR2 is SVGIG (reference sequence). The CDR3 spells CAWRPTGGGLEKLFF. CDR3 bases: TGTGCCTGGAGGCCCACAGGGGGCGGGCTGGAAAAACTGTTTTTT. The full variable domain, completed using reference TRBV30 and TRBJ1-4, is SQTIHQWPATLVQPVGSPLSLECTVEGTSNPNLYWYRQAAGRGLQLLFYSVGIGQISSEVPQNLSASRPQDRQFILSSKKLLLSDSGFYLCAWRPTGGGLEKLFFGSGTQLSVL.

The J gene is TRBJ1-1, the V gene TRBV6-1; weak D call: TRBD1 (6 bases). The V end was cut by 7 bases, the J end by 6 bases, with 15 bases between. The CDR3 extends over 13 amino acids. Per germline, CDR1 MNHNS and CDR2 SASEGT. CDR3: CASTKQGQAEAFF. Here the CDR3 DNA reads TGTGCCAGCACCAAACAGGGCCAGGCTGAAGCTTTCTTT.

V usage is TRBV27 and J usage is TRBJ2-2; D possibly corresponds to TRBD2 (6 bases). The germline V gene has CDR1 MNHEY and CDR2 SMNVEV (reference sequence). The CDR3 is made up of 16 amino acids. V gave up 10 bases and J gave up 7 bases, with 25 bases separating them. The CDR3 sequence is CAIPVYGAAEGGELFF. The CDR3 nucleotides are TGTGCCATACCTGTGTACGGGGCAGCGGAGGGCGGGGAGCTGTTTTTT.

For this clone: It is unclear where the CDR3 begins or ends on the DNA, so no DNA is shown, and the CDR3 is as TCRdb lists it. The gene calls are TRBV30 and TRBJ1-4; TRBD1, the D gene given by the table, was not confirmed from the DNA. The CDR3 sequence runs 14 residues, both termini included. Germline V gene lookup returns CDR1 GTSNPN and CDR2 SVGIG (reference sequence). The chain's CDR3 is CAWSRDRYVKNCFF.

The J gene is TRBJ1-6, the V gene TRBV15, with 7 nucleotides matching TRBD1. The CDR3 covers 14 residues. The trim removed 3 bases at V and 8 bases at J, leaving 4 bases unmatched. Germline assignment: CDR1 LNHNV and CDR2 YYDKDF (reference sequence). In DNA, the CDR3 is TGTGCCACCAGCAGGGACAGGTTTGATTCACCCCTCCACTTT. This gives the protein CATSRDRFDSPLHF.

The V gene is TRBV11-3, the J gene TRBJ2-1, with a weak D call TRBD2 (5 bases). In germline, CDR1 is SGHNT, CDR2 YENEEA. The CDR3 extends over 15 amino acids. Trimming cost V 1 base and J 0 bases, with 7 bases left between them. CDR3 protein: CASSLGGGSYNEQFF. CDR3 nucleotides: TGTGCCAGCAGCTTAGGAGGAGGCTCCTACAATGAGCAGTTCTTC.

The chain recombines TRBV28 with TRBJ1-2; tentatively, D is TRBD1 (5 bases). The V gene's germline CDR1 is MDHEN and CDR2 SYDVKM. Trimming left V 2 bases short and J 2 bases short, with 15 bases between. The CDR3 consists of 16 residues. CDR3 amino acids: CASSLESGRMNYGYTF. As DNA, the CDR3 is TGTGCCAGCAGTTTAGAATCAGGGCGGATGAACTATGGCTACACCTTC.

V and J are TRBV28 and TRBJ1-1; 9 bases map to TRBD1. V lost 7 bases to trimming and J lost 4 bases; unmatched junction nucleotides: 13. Per the germline V gene, CDR1 is MDHEN and CDR2 is SYDVKM. The CDR3 sequence is 16 residues long. The CDR3 is CASISGTGSLGTEAFF. DNA of the CDR3: TGTGCCAGCATTTCCGGGACAGGGTCCCTCGGCACTGAAGCTTTCTTT.

This chain connects TRBV29-1 to TRBJ2-5; no clear D gene. Trimming took 2 bases from V and 6 from J, leaving 10 bases between them. The CDR3 is made up of 12 amino acids. Germline assignment: CDR1 SQVTM and CDR2 ANQGSEA. CDR3 bases: TGCAGCGTTGAACTGCCAAGCCAGACCCAGTACTTC. Protein sequence: CSVELPSQTQYF.

The rearrangement joins TRBV25-1 to TRBJ1-1; tentative D call: TRBD1 (5 bases). This CDR3 has 14 residues. Trimming cost V 1 base and J 5 bases, with 11 bases left between them. Germline assignment: CDR1 MGHDK and CDR2 SYGVNS. The CDR3, as DNA: TGTGCCAGCAGTGAATTGGGGGGTCGGACTGAAGCTTTCTTT. Its translation is CASSELGGRTEAFF.

CDR3 residues: CAPSGYTF. CDR3 DNA: TGTGCCCCCTCCGGCTACACCTTC. The genes are TRBV5-3 and TRBJ1-2; the D is unclear. TRBV5-3 is designated an ORF whose function remains uncertain. Trimming shortened V by 10 bases and J by 8 bases, and 6 bases separated the two germline ends. The CDR3 is made up of 8 amino acids.

The chain carries TRBV18 and TRBJ1-5; 7 positions agree with TRBD1. CDR3 size: 15 residues. V trimming: 1 base; J trimming: 6 bases; junction bases outside the gene matches: 6. Germline V gives CDR1 KGHSH, CDR2 LQKENI. The CDR3 protein is CASSPLPDRAQPQHF. CDR3 sequence (DNA): TGTGCCAGCTCACCACTCCCAGACAGGGCTCAGCCCCAGCATTTT.

The chain has TRBV5-4 and TRBJ2-5; 10 nucleotides line up with TRBD2. The end of the DNA aligns better with TRBJ2-7, so the J call may be wrong. Germline CDR1 is SGHNT and CDR2 is YYREEE (reference sequence). This CDR3 comprises 17 residues. CDR3 amino acids: CASSSRLAGGPPYEQYF. The CDR3, as DNA: TGTGCCAGCAGCAGCCGTTTAGCGGGGGGCCCTCCCTACGAGCAGTACTTC.